One sample yielded the 3 T cell receptor beta chains listed below, sequenced in a study of molecular identifiers for immune sequencing clone quantification. Via MiXCR, TCRdb re-called the PCR reads, giving one row per CDR3 protein. The repertoire consists of a few hundred thousand distinct CDR3 sequences, with 24% occurring once and the leading ten covering roughly 0.7%. Sequenced material: naive CD8+ T cells from blood, with Jurkat cell RNA spiked in. Documented subset: FACS-sorted CD8+CD4-CCR7+CD45RA+ naive T cells. These receptors all come from a human donor in good health. Some libraries in this study had Jurkat cell RNA spiked in.

The chain is built from TRBV3-1 and TRBJ1-5; unclear D gene. Germline CDR1 reads LGHDT; CDR2 reads YNNKEL (reference sequence). Trimming removed 1 base at V and 0 bases at J, with 4 bases between. The CDR3 consists of 14 residues. CDR3 nucleotides: TGTGCCAGCAGCCAAGGAAATAGCAATCAGCCCCAGCATTTT. It specifies CASSQGNSNQPQHF.

This rearrangement joins TRBV20-1 to TRBJ2-7, with 7 bases fitting TRBD1. This CDR3 is built from 14 residues. V shed 1 base and J 2 bases; nucleotides not matched to a gene: 5. Germline values: CDR1 DFQATT, CDR2 SNEGSKA (reference sequence). DNA of the CDR3: TGCAGTGCTAGAGTTAGGGACAGCGCCTACGAGCAGTACTTC. Protein product: CSARVRDSAYEQYF.

A remark on this clonotype: This may be a read error: a much more frequent sequence differs by one nucleotide. The V gene is TRBV9, the J gene TRBJ2-3; D is unresolved. Germline V gene lookup returns CDR1 SGDLS and CDR2 YYNGEE. This CDR3 has 15 amino acids. Trimming cost V 0 bases and J 6 bases, with 14 bases left between them. The CDR3 loop is CASSVGRRWLDTQYF. In nucleotides, the CDR3 is TGTGCCAGCAGCGTAGGGAGAAGGTGGCTCGATACGCAGTATTTT.